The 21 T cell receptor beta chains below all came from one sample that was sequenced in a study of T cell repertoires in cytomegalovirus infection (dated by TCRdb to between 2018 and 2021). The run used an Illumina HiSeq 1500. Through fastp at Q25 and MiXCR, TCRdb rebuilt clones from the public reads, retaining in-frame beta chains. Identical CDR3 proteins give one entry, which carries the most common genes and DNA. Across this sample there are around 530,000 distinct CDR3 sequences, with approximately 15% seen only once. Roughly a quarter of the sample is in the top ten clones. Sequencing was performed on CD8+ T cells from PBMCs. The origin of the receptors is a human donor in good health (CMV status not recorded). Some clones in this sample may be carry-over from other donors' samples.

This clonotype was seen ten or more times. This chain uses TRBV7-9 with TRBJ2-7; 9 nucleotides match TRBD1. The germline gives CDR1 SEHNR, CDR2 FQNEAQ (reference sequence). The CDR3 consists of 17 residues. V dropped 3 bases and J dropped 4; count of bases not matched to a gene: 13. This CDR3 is CASSLYPLGTGSYEQYF. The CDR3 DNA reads TGTGCCAGCAGCTTGTACCCCCTGGGGACAGGGAGTTACGAGCAGTACTTC.

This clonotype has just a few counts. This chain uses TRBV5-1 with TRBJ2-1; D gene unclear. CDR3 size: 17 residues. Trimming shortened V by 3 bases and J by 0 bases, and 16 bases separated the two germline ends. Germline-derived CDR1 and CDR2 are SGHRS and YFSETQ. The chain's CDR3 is CASSSNSDGSSYNEQFF. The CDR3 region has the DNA TGCGCCAGCAGCTCCAACAGTGACGGTAGCTCCTACAATGAGCAGTTCTTC.

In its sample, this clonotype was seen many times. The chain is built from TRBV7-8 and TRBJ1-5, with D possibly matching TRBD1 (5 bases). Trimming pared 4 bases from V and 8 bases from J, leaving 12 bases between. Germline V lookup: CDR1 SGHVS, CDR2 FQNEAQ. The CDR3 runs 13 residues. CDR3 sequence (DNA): TGTGCCAGCAGCTCCCAAGGGGTTAAGCCCCAGCATTTT. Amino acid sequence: CASSSQGVKPQHF.

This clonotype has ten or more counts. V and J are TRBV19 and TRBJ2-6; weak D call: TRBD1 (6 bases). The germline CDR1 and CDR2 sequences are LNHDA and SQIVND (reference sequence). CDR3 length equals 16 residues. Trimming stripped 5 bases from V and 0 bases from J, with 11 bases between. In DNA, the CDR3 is TGTGCCAGTAGTCCCTGGACAGACTCTGGGGCCAACGTCCTGACTTTC. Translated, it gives CASSPWTDSGANVLTF. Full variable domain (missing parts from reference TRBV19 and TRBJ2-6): DGGITQSPKYLFRKEGQNVTLSCEQNLNHDAMYWYRQDPGQGLRLIYYSQIVNDFQKGDIAEGYSVSREKKESFPLTVTSAQKNPTAFYLCASSPWTDSGANVLTFGAGSRLTVL.

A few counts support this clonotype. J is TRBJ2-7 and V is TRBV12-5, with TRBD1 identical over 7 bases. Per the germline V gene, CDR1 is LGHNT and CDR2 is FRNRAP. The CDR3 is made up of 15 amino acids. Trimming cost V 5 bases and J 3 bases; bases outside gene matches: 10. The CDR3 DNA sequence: TGTGCTAGTGGTCTGCGGACAGGCGTGAGCTACGAGCAGTACTTC. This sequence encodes CASGLRTGVSYEQYF.

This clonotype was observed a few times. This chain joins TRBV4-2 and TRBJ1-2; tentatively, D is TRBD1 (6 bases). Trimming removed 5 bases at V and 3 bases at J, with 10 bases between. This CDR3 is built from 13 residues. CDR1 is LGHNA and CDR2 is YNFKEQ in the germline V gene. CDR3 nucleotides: TGTGCCAGCAGCTCGGGGGCGGACTATGGCTACACCTTC. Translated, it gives CASSSGADYGYTF.

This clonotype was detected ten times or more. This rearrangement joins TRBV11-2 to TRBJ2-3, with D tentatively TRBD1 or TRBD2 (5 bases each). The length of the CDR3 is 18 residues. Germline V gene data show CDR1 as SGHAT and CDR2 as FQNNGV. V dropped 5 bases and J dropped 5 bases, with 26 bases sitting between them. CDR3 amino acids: CASSGGLQRIWDEDTQYF. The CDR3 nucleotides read TGTGCCAGCAGCGGCGGACTGCAAAGGATTTGGGACGAAGATACGCAGTATTTT.

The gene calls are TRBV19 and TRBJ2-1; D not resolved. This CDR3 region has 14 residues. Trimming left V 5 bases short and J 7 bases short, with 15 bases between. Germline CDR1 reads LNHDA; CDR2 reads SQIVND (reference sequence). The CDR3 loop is CASSPAGQPNEQFF. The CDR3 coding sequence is TGTGCCAGTAGTCCAGCCGGGCAACCAAATGAGCAGTTCTTC.

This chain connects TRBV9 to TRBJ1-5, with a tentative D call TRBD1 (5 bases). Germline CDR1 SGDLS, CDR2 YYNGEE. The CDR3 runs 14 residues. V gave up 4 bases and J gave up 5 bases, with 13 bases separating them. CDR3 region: CASSLERDDQPQHF. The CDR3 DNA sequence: TGTGCCAGCAGCCTCGAGCGGGACGATCAGCCCCAGCATTTT.

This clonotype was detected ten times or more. This chain's CDR3 is CASRGPGQDTGELFF. DNA of the CDR3: TGTGCCAGCAGGGGGCCGGGACAGGACACCGGGGAGCTGTTTTTT. The chain recombines TRBV6-1 with TRBJ2-2; the match to TRBD1 covers 8 bases. The ends lost 6 bases at V and 3 bases at J; junction bases unmatched: 6. Per germline, CDR1 MNHNS and CDR2 SASEGT. The CDR3 sequence is 15 residues long.

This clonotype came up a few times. The CDR3: CASSLTSAKYNEQFF. For the CDR3, the DNA is TGTGCCAGCAGCCTGACTAGCGCCAAATACAATGAGCAGTTCTTC. The chain couples TRBV7-9 to TRBJ2-1; 8 bases are shared with TRBD2. The V segment lost 5 bases and the J segment 4 bases; nucleotides outside the gene matches: 7. Looked up from germline, CDR1 is SEHNR and CDR2 is FQNEAQ (reference sequence). The CDR3 is 15 residues long. The whole variable domain, remainder taken from reference TRBV7-9 and TRBJ2-1, is DTGVSQNPRHKITKRGQNVTFRCDPISEHNRLYWYRQTLGQGPEFLTYFQNEAQLEKSRLLSDRFSAERPKGSFSTLEIQRTEQGDSAMYLCASSLTSAKYNEQFFGPGTRLTVL.

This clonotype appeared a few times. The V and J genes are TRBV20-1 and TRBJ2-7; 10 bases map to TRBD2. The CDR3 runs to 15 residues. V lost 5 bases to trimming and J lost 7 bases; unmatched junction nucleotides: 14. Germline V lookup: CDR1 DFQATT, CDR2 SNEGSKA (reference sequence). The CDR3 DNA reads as TGCAGTGCTCCTCACAGGACTAGCGGACCGCTGGAGCAGTACTTC. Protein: CSAPHRTSGPLEQYF.

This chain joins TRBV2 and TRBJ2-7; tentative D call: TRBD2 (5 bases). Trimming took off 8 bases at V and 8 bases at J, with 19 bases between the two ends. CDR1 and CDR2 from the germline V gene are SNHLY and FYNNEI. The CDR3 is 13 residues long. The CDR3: CASEGRDIDQQYF. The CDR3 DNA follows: TGTGCCAGCGAGGGCCGGGATATCGACCAGCAGTACTTC.

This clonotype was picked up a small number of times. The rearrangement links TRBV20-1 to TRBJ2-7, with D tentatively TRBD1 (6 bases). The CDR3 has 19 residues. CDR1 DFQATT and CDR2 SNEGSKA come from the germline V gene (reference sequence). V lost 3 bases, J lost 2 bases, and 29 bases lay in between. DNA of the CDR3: TGCAGTGCTAGTGGGGGCGAAATCATTGGGCTCGAAGGTGCCTACGAGCAGTACTTC. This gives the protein CSASGGEIIGLEGAYEQYF.

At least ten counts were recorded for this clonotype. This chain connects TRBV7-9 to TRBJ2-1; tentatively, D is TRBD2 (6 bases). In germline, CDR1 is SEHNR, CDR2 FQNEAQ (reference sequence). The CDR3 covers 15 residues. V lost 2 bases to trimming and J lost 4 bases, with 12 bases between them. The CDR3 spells CASSLWLASYNEQFF. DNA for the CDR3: TGTGCCAGCAGCTTATGGCTAGCGTCATACAATGAGCAGTTCTTC.

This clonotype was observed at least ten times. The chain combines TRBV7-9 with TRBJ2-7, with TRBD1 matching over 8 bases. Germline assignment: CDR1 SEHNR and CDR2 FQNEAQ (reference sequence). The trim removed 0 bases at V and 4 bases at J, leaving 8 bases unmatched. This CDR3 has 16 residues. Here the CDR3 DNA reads TGTGCCAGCAGCTTAGCGCCGCGGACAGGGCCGTACGAGCAGTACTTC. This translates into CASSLAPRTGPYEQYF.

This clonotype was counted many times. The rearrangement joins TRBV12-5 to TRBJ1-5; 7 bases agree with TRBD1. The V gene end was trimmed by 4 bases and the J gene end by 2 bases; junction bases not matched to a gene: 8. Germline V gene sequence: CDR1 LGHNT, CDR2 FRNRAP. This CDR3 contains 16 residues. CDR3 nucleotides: TGTGCTAGTGGTTCCGAAGGGGGCTGGGGCAATCAGCCCCAGCATTTT. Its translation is CASGSEGGWGNQPQHF. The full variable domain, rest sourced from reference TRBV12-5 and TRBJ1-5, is DARVTQTPRHKVTEMGQEVTMRCQPILGHNTVFWYRQTMMQGLELLAYFRNRAPLDDSGMPKDRFSAEMPDATLATLKIQPSEPRDSAVYFCASGSEGGWGNQPQHFGDGTRLSIL.

CDR3 DNA sequence: TGTGCCAGCAGCGTAGACCCAGGTAACTCTTACAATGAGCAGTTCTTC. Translated: CASSVDPGNSYNEQFF. This chain uses TRBV9 with TRBJ2-1; D is unclear. Per germline, CDR1 SGDLS and CDR2 YYNGEE. Trimming took off 0 bases at V and 4 bases at J, with 14 bases between the two ends. The CDR3 has 16 residues.

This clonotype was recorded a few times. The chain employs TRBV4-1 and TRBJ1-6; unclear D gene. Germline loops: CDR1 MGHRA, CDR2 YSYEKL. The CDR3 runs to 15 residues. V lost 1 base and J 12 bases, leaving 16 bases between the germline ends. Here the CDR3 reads CASSQALHSGGPLHF. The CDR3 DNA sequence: TGCGCCAGCAGCCAAGCTCTCCATTCGGGAGGACCCCTCCACTTT.

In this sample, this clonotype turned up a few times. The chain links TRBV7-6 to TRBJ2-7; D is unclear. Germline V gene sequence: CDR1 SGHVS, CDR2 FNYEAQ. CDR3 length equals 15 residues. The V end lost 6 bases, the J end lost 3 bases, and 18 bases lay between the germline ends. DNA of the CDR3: TGTGCCAGCAGACCGACGTCCAACCCAAGCTACGAGCAGTACTTC. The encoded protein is CASRPTSNPSYEQYF.

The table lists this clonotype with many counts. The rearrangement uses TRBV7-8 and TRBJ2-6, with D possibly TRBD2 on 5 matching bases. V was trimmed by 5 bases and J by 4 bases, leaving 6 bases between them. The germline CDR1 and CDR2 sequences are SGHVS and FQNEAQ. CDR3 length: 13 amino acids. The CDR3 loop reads CASSPGGANVLTF. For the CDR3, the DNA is TGTGCCAGCAGCCCGGGGGGGGCCAACGTCCTGACTTTC.